The source of this T cell receptor (beta chain) is a study of T cells after yellow fever vaccination (dated by TCRdb to between 2017 and 2020). Background on the whole study: The SMART-Seq v4 Ultra Low Input RNA kit was used to prepare libraries from fractions with low cell numbers. To track T-cell clones before and after primary and booster YFV17D yellow fever vaccination, bulk TCR alpha and beta repertoires were sequenced longitudinally. The cohort comprised two healthy male donors, one aged 18 to 30 and one aged 30 to 40 years. Blood was drawn at multiple timepoints before and after primary and secondary immunization, with bulk PBMC replicates and cell subsets isolated.

The treatment or condition label for this specimen denotes: live attenuated yellow fever vaccine strain. At each blood-draw timepoint, two biological replicates of bulk PBMCs were obtained. A standard Ficoll-Paque protocol was used to isolate PBMCs from peripheral blood. RNA was extracted with TriZol from bulk PBMCs, CD4 and CD8 fractions, and dextramer-positive and dextramer-negative fractions. Regarding this clonotype: The clone's antigen remains unknown. No quality values exist for individual bases; no much larger clone is one base distant.

Sequencing relied on an Illumina NovaSeq 6000. TCR cDNA was synthesized by 5'RACE template switching, which introduced a universal primer site and unique molecular identifiers. Priming of cDNA synthesis was performed from both the TCR alpha and TCR beta constant segments. Library amplification used two PCR steps, and the second PCR step added sample barcodes and sequencing adapters. Libraries were sequenced on Illumina HiSeq 2500 (2x100 bp) or NovaSeq (2x150 bp). On the authors' methods: Demultiplexing of reads and collapsing into UMI consensus sequences were performed with MIGEC, and V(D)J alignment was carried out with MiXCR. Vaccine-responding clonotypes were defined with edgeR using replicate PBMC samples, requiring FDR below 0.01 and a log2 fold change above 5 up to day 15. Bulk clonotypes were assigned CD4 or CD8 identity according to which sequenced CD4 or CD8 repertoire held them at higher abundance. The public reads were reprocessed in TCRdb via fastp at Q25 and MiXCR, keeping in-frame beta chains. One record per CDR3 amino acid sequence lists the most common genes and DNA. TCRdb's processing, not the authors' own work, is the source of the V and J calls. The table for this sample lists around 310,000 distinct CDR3 sequences; under 5% of them were counted only once. 24% of the sample is in the top ten clones.

Overall study results and their limits: After the booster, most clones that had expanded after primary vaccination were detected again (nearly 98% of CD4 and 88% of CD8), suggesting broad maintenance of memory. Computational filtering was needed because FACS-sorted repertoires could contain abundant contaminating clonotypes from the bulk population. Because only a couple of donors were included in the study, the extent to which the findings can be generalized is limited. A small share of clonotypes was detected in both CD4 and CD8 compartments, with the overlap likely arising from convergent recombination. The secondary T-cell response was found to be weaker but faster than the primary response, with a peak reached on day 5 rather than on day 15.

The sample was PBMCs, taken 5 days after the yellow fever booster vaccination. This sequence originates from a man younger than 35 who received the YFV17D yellow fever vaccine.

The DNA reads as follows: TGTGCCAGCAGCTTATCGTCGGGGCACGTAGAGACCCAGTACTTC. Translated, this gives CASSLSSGHVETQYF. The chain joins TRBV5-6 to TRBJ2-5, with the D gene tentatively TRBD1 or TRBD2, based on 5 matching bases in each. The CDR3 covers 15 residues, taking in both the cysteine and the phenylalanine. Only CDR3 DNA is held: 45 bases, read in frame from base 1. V loses 2 bases of germline sequence and J loses 4 bases, and the interval between the two ends is 15 bases. From the germline V gene, CDR1 is SGHDT and CDR2 is YYEEEE.